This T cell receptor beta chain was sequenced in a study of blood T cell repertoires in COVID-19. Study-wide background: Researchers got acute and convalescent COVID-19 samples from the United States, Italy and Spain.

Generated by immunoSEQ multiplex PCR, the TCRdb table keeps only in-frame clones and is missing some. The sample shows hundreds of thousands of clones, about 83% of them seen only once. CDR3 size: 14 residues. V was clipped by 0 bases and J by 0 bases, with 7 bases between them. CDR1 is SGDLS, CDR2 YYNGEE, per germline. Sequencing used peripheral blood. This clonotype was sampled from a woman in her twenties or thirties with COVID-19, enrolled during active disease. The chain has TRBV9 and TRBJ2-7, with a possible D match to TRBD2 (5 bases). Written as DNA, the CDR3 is TGTGCCAGCAGCGTAGCGGGGTTCTCCTACGAGCAGTACTTC. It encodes CASSVAGFSYEQYF.